The clone carrying this TCR beta chain occurred once. Its antigen remains unknown. The data are from a study of cytomegalovirus exposure and HLA in healthy donors. Study findings and constraints: In a later analysis, HLA-associated TCR beta chains were more clonally expanded than equally common others. A prior analysis recorded that most TCR beta V segments were productive about 90% or about 30% of the time. Researchers reported in a later analysis that common viral pathogens appeared linked to several top clusters. Roughly even sequencing depth across donors was the assumption behind the presence/absence analyses.

The length of the CDR3 is 16 residues. The junction had 6 bases not matched to a gene; V was cut back by 5 bases and J by 0 bases. CDR1 is SGDLS, CDR2 YYNGEE, per germline. The PCR employed 60 Vbeta primers together with 13 Jbeta primers. The assay was immunoSEQ multiplex PCR, and TCRdb's table has in-frame clones only and misses some. The top ten clones hold about 1% of a sample with 150,000 to 200,000 clones, over 60% of them seen once. This chain links TRBV9 with TRBJ2-2; TRBD1 matches 8 bases. The TCR originated in a woman between 40 and 50 years old in good health and CMV-seronegative. The sequencing input was PBMCs. CDR3 DNA sequence: TGTGCCAGCAGTTTTGGGACAGGAGCGAACACCGGGGAGCTGTTTTTT. It is translated as CASSFGTGANTGELFF.